Below are 26 T cell receptor beta chains sequenced from a single sample in a study of T-cell memory formation after mild COVID-19. In TCRdb, the 5' RACE reads were re-called with MiXCR into one record per CDR3 protein. The sample includes approximately 300,000 distinct CDR3 sequences, around 8% of them seen just once. The sample comprised PBMCs or a T cell subset sorted from them (not recorded which). All receptors come from a man in his late teens or twenties who had mild COVID-19 (a few samples of this study predate the infection). Cell type and time point are not known.

This clonotype was observed a handful of times. The chain couples TRBV7-9 to TRBJ2-2, with 7 positions matching TRBD2. CDR1 is SEHNR and CDR2 is FQNEAQ in the germline V gene (reference sequence). This CDR3 region has 11 residues. As DNA, the CDR3 is TGTGCGGGAGGGGACACCGGGGAGCTGTTTTTT. This translates into CAGGDTGELFF.

In this sample, this clonotype turned up a few times. CDR3 bases: TGCGCCAGCAGCCAAGCTGGGGGAGTCTATGGCTACACCTTC. Encoded protein: CASSQAGGVYGYTF. V gene TRBV4-1 combines with J gene TRBJ1-2; maybe TRBD1 (5 bases). The CDR3 consists of 14 residues. V gave up 1 base and J gave up 4 bases, with 10 bases separating them. Germline loops: CDR1 MGHRA, CDR2 YSYEKL.

The chain recombines TRBV12-3 or TRBV12-4 with TRBJ2-7; D gene ambiguous. This CDR3 contains 11 residues. V lost 1 base and J lost 6, with 4 bases in between. In DNA, the CDR3 is TGTGCCAGCAGTTTAGTTGGCGAGCAGTACTTC. Translated, it gives CASSLVGEQYF.

This clonotype was picked up a small number of times. The CDR3 DNA reads as TGTGCCAGCAGTTACTATCGCACAGATACGCAGTATTTT. It specifies CASSYYRTDTQYF. This chain links TRBV6-5 with TRBJ2-3; no reliable D call. This CDR3 is built from 13 residues. Trimming took 1 base from V and 1 from J, leaving 3 bases between them. Looked up from germline, CDR1 is MNHEY and CDR2 is SVGAGI.

This clonotype has only a few counts. This rearrangement joins TRBV2 to TRBJ2-1, with TRBD1 identical over 7 bases. Germline CDR1 is SNHLY and CDR2 is FYNNEI. V dropped 6 bases and J dropped 6; count of bases not matched to a gene: 5. CDR3 length equals 13 residues. CDR3 coding DNA: TGTGCCAGCAGAGAGACAGGGTTCAATGAGCAGTTCTTC. As protein: CASRETGFNEQFF.

This clonotype appeared a few times. This chain joins TRBV12-3 or TRBV12-4 and TRBJ2-2; D gene unclear. This CDR3 is built from 17 residues. V gave up 6 bases and J gave up 0 bases, with 17 bases separating them. The DNA of the CDR3 is TGTGCCAGCAGCTCAACTTGGTACAGAACGAACACCGGGGAGCTGTTTTTT. Protein product: CASSSTWYRTNTGELFF.

By sample fraction, this clonotype is medium-sized (0.01 to 0.1%). The chain is built from TRBV7-3 and TRBJ2-1, with 11 positions matching TRBD2. CDR3 length: 15 residues. The ends lost 5 bases at V and 5 bases at J; junction bases unmatched: 5. CDR1 and CDR2 from the germline V gene are SGHTA and FQGTGA. The CDR3 DNA follows: TGTGCCAGCAGCGTTGGACTAGCGGGTAACAATGAGCAGTTCTTC. It is translated as CASSVGLAGNNEQFF.

This clonotype was detected ten times or more. The J gene is TRBJ2-5, the V gene TRBV2; 15 bases map to TRBD2. The trim removed 8 bases at V and 2 bases at J, leaving 6 bases unmatched. Germline assignment: CDR1 SNHLY and CDR2 FYNNEI. CDR3 length equals 16 residues. The CDR3 sequence is CASWTSGGASQETQYF. CDR3 DNA sequence: TGTGCCAGCTGGACTAGCGGGGGGGCGTCTCAAGAGACCCAGTACTTC.

The chain carries TRBV20-1 and TRBJ2-1; possibly TRBD1 or TRBD2 for D (7 bases each). V lost 5 bases, J lost 3 bases, and 14 bases lay in between. Germline V CDR1 and CDR2: DFQATT, SNEGSKA (reference sequence). This CDR3 spans 14 amino acids. The CDR3 protein is CSARARGGYNEQFF. CDR3 in DNA: TGCAGTGCTCGCGCCAGGGGGGGCTACAATGAGCAGTTCTTC.

This clonotype was observed at least ten times. This chain connects TRBV29-1 to TRBJ2-3; no definite D call. The CDR3 covers 11 residues. Germline-derived CDR1 and CDR2 are SQVTM and ANQGSEA. V was trimmed by 4 bases and J by 3 bases, leaving 5 bases between them. CDR3 sequence reads: CSVVLTDTQYF. CDR3 bases: TGCAGCGTTGTCCTGACAGATACGCAGTATTTT.

The sample holds a few counts of this clonotype. This chain joins TRBV7-2 and TRBJ2-3; perhaps TRBD2 as D (5 bases). V lost 3 bases and J lost 6, with 13 bases in between. The CDR3 totals 14 residues. Germline CDR1 and CDR2: SGHTA and FQGNSA. The CDR3 reads CASSFEGRGDTQYF. The CDR3 DNA reads TGTGCCAGCAGCTTCGAGGGTCGAGGCGATACGCAGTATTTT.

The table lists this clonotype with many counts. The chain combines TRBV7-9 with TRBJ2-5; D not resolved. V lost 2 bases, J lost 5 bases, and 6 bases lay in between. The CDR3 totals 12 residues. Per the germline V gene, CDR1 is SEHNR and CDR2 is FQNEAQ (reference sequence). CDR3 nucleotide sequence: TGTGCCAGCAGCTTATTTTTGGAGACCCAGTACTTC. It specifies CASSLFLETQYF.

This clonotype was picked up a small number of times. The chain carries TRBV7-2 and TRBJ1-5; 7 positions agree with TRBD1. The CDR3 has 14 residues. Germline V gene lookup returns CDR1 SGHTA and CDR2 FQGNSA. V shed 2 bases, J shed 4 bases, and the junction held 2 bases outside the gene matches. This CDR3 reads CASSLNRGNQPQHF. DNA for the CDR3: TGTGCCAGCAGCTTAAACAGGGGTAATCAGCCCCAGCATTTT.

The chain employs TRBV7-9 and TRBJ1-1; possibly TRBD1 for D (5 bases). Germline values: CDR1 SEHNR, CDR2 FQNEAQ (reference sequence). This CDR3 region has 14 residues. V lost 6 bases, J lost 6 bases, and 17 bases lay in between. The CDR3 region has the DNA TGTGCCAGCAGACCGTCTTGGGGGGACGCTGAAGCTTTCTTT. Its protein product is CASRPSWGDAEAFF.

This clonotype turned up a few times. This chain connects TRBV5-4 to TRBJ2-7, with D perhaps matching TRBD2 (5 bases). CDR1 is SGHNT, CDR2 YYREEE, per germline (reference sequence). V was clipped by 2 bases and J by 2 bases, with 11 bases between them. This CDR3 comprises 14 residues. The CDR3 sequence is CASSFRGNPYEQYF. The CDR3 DNA follows: TGTGCCAGCAGCTTTCGAGGGAACCCCTACGAGCAGTACTTC.

Details on this clonotype: One junction end does not reproduce the germline sequence, and a read error may be involved. The rearrangement uses TRBV20-1 and TRBJ2-1; D gene unclear. Germline loops: CDR1 DFQATT, CDR2 SNEGSKA (reference sequence). The CDR3 runs 15 residues. The CDR3 sequence is CRAREDRLSYNEQFF. Written as DNA, the CDR3 is TGCAGGGCTAGAGAGGACCGGCTTTCCTACAATGAGCAGTTCTTC.

This clonotype was seen a few times. The rearrangement uses TRBV30 and TRBJ2-7; the D is unclear. The V gene's germline CDR1 is GTSNPN and CDR2 SVGIG (reference sequence). Trimming removed 2 bases at V and 2 bases at J, with 7 bases between. The CDR3 runs 12 residues. Written as DNA, the CDR3 is TGTGCCTGGAGTCCGTCCGCCTACGAGCAGTACTTC. Protein product: CAWSPSAYEQYF.

The chain employs TRBV15 and TRBJ2-1; D is uncertain. CDR1 and CDR2 from the germline V gene are LNHNV and YYDKDF (reference sequence). The CDR3 contains 13 residues. Trimming removed 5 bases at V and 4 bases at J, with 9 bases between. CDR3 nucleotides: TGTGCCACCAGCTTAAGAGATTACAATGAGCAGTTCTTC. Protein product: CATSLRDYNEQFF.

The V and J genes are TRBV12-3 or TRBV12-4 and TRBJ1-5; D gene ambiguous. The CDR3 has 14 residues. V was cut by 0 bases and J by 4 bases, with 7 bases left in between. CDR3 sequence: CASSLAEPNQPQHF. The CDR3 coding sequence is TGTGCCAGCAGTTTAGCGGAGCCTAATCAGCCCCAGCATTTT.

The chain joins TRBV5-1 to TRBJ1-2; the D is unclear. Trimming left V 0 bases short and J 7 bases short, with 7 bases between. Germline V lookup: CDR1 SGHRS, CDR2 YFSETQ. This CDR3 comprises 12 residues. CDR3 in amino acids: CASSLGEGGYTF. DNA for the CDR3: TGCGCCAGCAGCTTGGGCGAGGGTGGCTACACCTTC.

V is TRBV7-2 and J is TRBJ1-1, with D unclear. Germline CDR1 is SGHTA and CDR2 is FQGNSA. V lost 5 bases, J lost 4 bases, and 17 bases lay in between. This CDR3 contains 15 residues. Here the CDR3 reads CASSPPLGLGTEAFF. CDR3 nucleotides: TGTGCCAGCAGCCCCCCTCTGGGCTTGGGCACTGAAGCTTTCTTT.

This chain connects TRBV5-4 to TRBJ2-1; 7 nucleotides align to TRBD2. This CDR3 is 16 amino acids long. Germline-derived CDR1 and CDR2 are SGHNT and YYREEE (reference sequence). V shed 4 bases, J shed 5 bases, and the junction held 12 bases outside the gene matches. CDR3 DNA sequence: TGTGCCAGCAGCCCCCGACGGGGGGAGACCCACAATGAGCAGTTCTTC. It yields the protein CASSPRRGETHNEQFF. Complete variable domain (other parts from reference TRBV5-4 and TRBJ2-1): ETGVTQSPTHLIKTRGQQVTLRCSSQSGHNTVSWYQQALGQGPQFIFQYYREEENGRGNFPPRFSGLQFPNYSSELNVNALELDDSALYLCASSPRRGETHNEQFFGPGTRLTVL.

This clonotype was observed at least ten times. The chain couples TRBV7-6 to TRBJ2-5, with 7 positions matching TRBD1. Unmatched junction bases numbered 10, after V lost 1 base and J lost 5 bases. Germline CDR1 reads SGHVS; CDR2 reads FNYEAQ. The CDR3 runs 16 residues. The CDR3 region is CASSLEGGRAMETQYF. CDR3 DNA sequence: TGTGCCAGCAGCTTAGAAGGGGGCAGGGCCATGGAGACCCAGTACTTC. Using reference TRBV7-6 and TRBJ2-5 for the parts outside the CDR3, the full variable domain is GAGVSQSPRYKVTKRGQDVALRCDPISGHVSLYWYRQALGQGPEFLTYFNYEAQQDKSGLPNDRFSAERPEGSISTLTIQRTEQRDSAMYRCASSLEGGRAMETQYFGPGTRLLVL.

At least ten counts were recorded for this clonotype. The J gene is TRBJ2-7, the V gene TRBV20-1; 8 positions agree with TRBD1. This CDR3 spans 14 amino acids. Germline V gene sequence: CDR1 DFQATT, CDR2 SNEGSKA (reference sequence). J was trimmed by 5 bases and V by 0 bases; bases with no gene match: 6. In DNA form, the CDR3 reads TGCAGTGCTAGAGATCTAGGACAGGGTAACGAGCAGTACTTC. Translated: CSARDLGQGNEQYF.

This sequence joins TRBV10-3 and TRBJ2-7; D gene unclear. This CDR3 spans 15 amino acids. Trimming took off 5 bases at V and 5 bases at J, with 19 bases between the two ends. Germline assignment: CDR1 ENHRY and CDR2 SYGVKD. DNA of the CDR3: TGTGCCATCAGTTCCCCAAATGGCCGCGGTGACGAGCAGTACGTC. Protein product: CAISSPNGRGDEQYV.

CDR3 in amino acids: CASRFRGIANYGYTF. DNA for the CDR3: TGTGCCAGCAGGTTTAGGGGGATAGCTAACTATGGCTACACCTTC. The chain joins TRBV27 to TRBJ1-2; TRBD1 is a possible D gene (6 bases). Between the trimmed V and J ends, which lost 6 bases and 0 bases, there was a span of 14 bases. Germline V gives CDR1 MNHEY, CDR2 SMNVEV (reference sequence). This CDR3 spans 15 amino acids.